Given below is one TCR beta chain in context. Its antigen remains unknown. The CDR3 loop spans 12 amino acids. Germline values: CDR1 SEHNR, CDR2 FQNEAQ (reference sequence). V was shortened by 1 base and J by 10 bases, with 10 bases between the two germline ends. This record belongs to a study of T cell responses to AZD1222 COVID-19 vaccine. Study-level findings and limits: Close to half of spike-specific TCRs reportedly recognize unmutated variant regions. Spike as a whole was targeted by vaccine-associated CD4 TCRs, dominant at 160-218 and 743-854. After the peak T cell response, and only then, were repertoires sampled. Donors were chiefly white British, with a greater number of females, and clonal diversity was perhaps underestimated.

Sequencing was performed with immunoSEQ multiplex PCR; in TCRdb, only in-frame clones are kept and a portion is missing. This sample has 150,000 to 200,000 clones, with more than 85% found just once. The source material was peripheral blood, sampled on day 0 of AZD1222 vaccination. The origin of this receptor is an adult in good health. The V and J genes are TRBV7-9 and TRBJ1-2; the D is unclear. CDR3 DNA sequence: TGTGCCAGCAGCTTAGTATCCCGGGTCTACACCTTC. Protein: CASSLVSRVYTF.